Shown below are 17 T cell receptor beta chains from a single sample sequenced in a study of regulatory T cells in long-lasting Graves disease. Time point reported: newly diagnosed GD, antithyroid drugs for less than 3 months. Scientists built the TCR library using RNA that was extracted from PBMCs. Arm-PCR of CDR3 regions with iRepertoire HTBI primers generated TCR beta libraries. MiXCR, applied by TCRdb to the multiplex PCR reads, yields one record per CDR3 protein. The sample has roughly 320,000 distinct CDR3 sequences, over 15% seen once. These data also formed part of another study, on T cells in Graves' hyperthyroidism and ophthalmopathy.

The specimen was peripheral blood mononuclear cells (PBMCs), collected at new diagnosis, from a patient treated with antithyroid drugs. All receptors come from a man aged 35-49 years with Graves disease.

The sample holds many counts of this clonotype. The rearrangement links TRBV27 to TRBJ1-6; 9 bases are a match to TRBD1. V trimming: 2 bases; J trimming: 10 bases; junction bases outside the gene matches: 12. This CDR3 comprises 17 residues. Germline V gene sequence: CDR1 MNHEY, CDR2 SMNVEV (reference sequence). The CDR3 DNA is TGTGCCAGCAGTTTAACGTTGGGGGACAGGGCTGGATCACCCCTCCACTTT. Translation: CASSLTLGDRAGSPLHF.

Turning to this clonotype: The junction departs from the called germline gene at one end, perhaps through a read error. The rearrangement joins TRBV5-1 to TRBJ2-7; D perhaps matches TRBD2 (7 bases). Germline values: CDR1 SGHRS, CDR2 YFSETQ. The CDR3 extends over 16 amino acids. CDR3 sequence reads: CASSLGTPGGAQVAEF. The CDR3 DNA follows: TGCGCCAGCAGCTTGGGGACCCCTGGGGGGGCGCAGGTTGCAGAATTC. Complete variable domain (other parts from reference TRBV5-1 and TRBJ2-7): KAGVTQTPRYLIKTRGQQVTLSCSPISGHRSVSWYQQTPGQGLQFLFEYFSETQRNKGNFPGRFSGRQFSNSRSEMNVSTLELGDSALYLCASSLGTPGGAQVAEFGPGTRLTVT.

At least ten counts were recorded for this clonotype. CDR3 in amino acids: CASIRRGGYTEAFF. CDR3 coding DNA: TGTGCCAGCATCCGAAGGGGGGGCTACACTGAAGCTTTCTTT. V is TRBV6-1 and J is TRBJ1-1, with D possibly matching TRBD1 (6 bases). This CDR3 spans 14 amino acids. Germline V gives CDR1 MNHNS, CDR2 SASEGT. V was shortened by 7 bases and J by 3 bases, with 15 bases between the two germline ends.

In this sample, this clonotype turned up many times. The CDR3 is CASSLAVWGGEAFF. The CDR3 DNA is TGTGCCAGCAGCTTAGCGGTTTGGGGCGGTGAAGCTTTCTTT. The V call is TRBV11-3, the J call TRBJ1-1, with D perhaps TRBD1 (5 bases). V was shortened by 1 base and J by 7 bases, with 13 bases between the two germline ends. Germline CDR1 reads SGHNT; CDR2 reads YENEEA. CDR3 length: 14 amino acids.

The chain employs TRBV6-1 and TRBJ2-5, with 9 bases identical to TRBD1. This CDR3 contains 14 residues. Trimming took 6 bases from V and 4 from J; bases not matched to a gene: 6. Germline CDR1 MNHNS, CDR2 SASEGT. CDR3 sequence reads: CASRRTGALETQYF. The CDR3 DNA follows: TGTGCCAGCAGGCGGACAGGGGCCTTAGAGACCCAGTACTTC.

Note on this clonotype: A read error is likely, as this CDR3 ends without the conserved phenylalanine or tryptophan. This chain's CDR3 is CASSLYGDTQYL. The DNA of the CDR3 is TGTGCCAGCAGCTTGTACGGGGATACGCAGTATCTT. The chain carries TRBV7-3 and TRBJ2-3; D is undetermined. Trimming removed 3 bases at V and 6 bases at J, with 7 bases between. The germline V gene has CDR1 SGHTA and CDR2 FQGTGA. This CDR3 spans 12 amino acids.

This clonotype was seen once. This likely reflects a read error, since a far larger clone is one base away. J is TRBJ2-1 and V is TRBV30, with 8 positions matching TRBD1. Per the germline V gene, CDR1 is GTSNPN and CDR2 is SVGIG (reference sequence). This CDR3 contains 13 residues. V lost 1 base and J lost 10; bases outside the gene matches: 6. CDR3 sequence reads: CAWSDGQGYEQFF. Here the CDR3 DNA reads TGTGCCTGGAGTGACGGACAGGGCTACGAGCAGTTCTTC.

This clonotype has a count of ten or more. This chain uses TRBV6-9 with TRBJ2-7; D might be TRBD1 (6 bases). CDR3 length: 15 amino acids. V was clipped by 3 bases and J by 2 bases, with 14 bases between them. Looked up from germline, CDR1 is MNHGY and CDR2 is SVAAGI. The CDR3 reads CASSYWRQGPYEQYF. The DNA of the CDR3 is TGTGCCAGCAGTTACTGGAGGCAGGGGCCCTACGAGCAGTACTTC.

This clonotype was counted ten times or more. This rearrangement joins TRBV5-1 to TRBJ2-1; unclear D gene. Germline lookup yields CDR1 SGHRS and CDR2 YFSETQ. CDR3 length equals 8 residues. CDR3 sequence reads: CTHYEQFF. The CDR3 nucleotides read TGCACCCACTATGAGCAGTTCTTC.

This clonotype was picked up many times. This chain uses TRBV7-2 with TRBJ2-3; D gene uncertain. The CDR3 length is 14 residues. V lost 0 bases and J 5 bases, leaving 9 bases between the germline ends. The germline V gene has CDR1 SGHTA and CDR2 FQGNSA. CDR3 DNA: TGTGCCAGCAGCTTAGCATCCCAGCTAGATACGCAGTATTTT. It is translated as CASSLASQLDTQYF. Variable domain in full (rest from reference TRBV7-2 and TRBJ2-3): GAGVSQSPSNKVTEKGKDVELRCDPISGHTALYWYRQSLGQGLEFLIYFQGNSAPDKSGLPSDRFSAERTGGSVSTLTIQRTQQEDSAVYLCASSLASQLDTQYFGPGTRLTVL.

This clonotype has a count of ten or more. This sequence joins TRBV5-4 and TRBJ1-2, with a tentative D call TRBD1 (6 bases). This CDR3 is 13 amino acids long. Germline-derived CDR1 and CDR2 are SGHNT and YYREEE (reference sequence). With 0 bases removed from V and 4 bases from J, the gap between germline ends came to 7 bases. CDR3 protein: CASSLGTAYGYTF. For the CDR3, the DNA is TGTGCCAGCAGCTTGGGGACAGCCTATGGCTACACCTTC.

The V call is TRBV29-1, the J call TRBJ2-1; TRBD2 might be the D (5 bases). CDR3 length equals 13 residues. Trimming cost V 8 bases and J 0 bases, with 11 bases left between them. Germline CDR1 reads SQVTM; CDR2 reads ANQGSEA. The CDR3 sequence: CSSGLDSYNEQFF. The CDR3 DNA sequence: TGCAGCTCCGGACTGGACTCCTACAATGAGCAGTTCTTC.

CDR3 DNA sequence: TGTGCCAGCAGTTACTCGACACAGTCAATCTCCTACGAGCAGTACTTC. Protein sequence: CASSYSTQSISYEQYF. The chain is built from TRBV6-5 and TRBJ2-7; D is uncertain. The CDR3 runs to 16 residues. V was trimmed by 0 bases and J by 0 bases, leaving 12 bases between them. CDR1 MNHEY and CDR2 SVGAGI come from the germline V gene.

This clonotype was picked up many times. The chain has TRBV7-9 and TRBJ2-1; 12 positions agree with TRBD2. V dropped 7 bases and J dropped 3; count of bases not matched to a gene: 7. Germline assignment: CDR1 SEHNR and CDR2 FQNEAQ (reference sequence). The CDR3 spans 16 residues. The CDR3 is CASTGLAGGLYNEQFF. In DNA, the CDR3 is TGTGCCAGCACTGGCCTAGCGGGGGGGCTCTACAATGAGCAGTTCTTC.

This clonotype was observed many times. The rearrangement joins TRBV20-1 to TRBJ1-4; 9 nucleotides line up with TRBD1. The CDR3 contains 15 residues. Germline V lookup: CDR1 DFQATT, CDR2 SNEGSKA (reference sequence). With 1 base clipped from V and 8 bases from J, the junction kept 8 bases outside the gene matches. The CDR3 bases are TGCAGTGCTAGAGGGTACAGGGGGCTAGGGGAAAAACTGTTTTTT. This codes for CSARGYRGLGEKLFF.

This clonotype was seen many times. The rearrangement links TRBV28 to TRBJ2-1, with 12 bases lining up with TRBD2. With V trimmed by 4 bases and J by 8 bases, 6 bases remained unmatched. In germline, CDR1 is MDHEN, CDR2 SYDVKM. The CDR3 totals 15 residues. CDR3 nucleotide sequence: TGTGCCAGCAGTTCTCGACTAGCGGGGGTGGATGAGCAGTTCTTC. Translated: CASSSRLAGVDEQFF.

This clonotype was seen many times. The chain links TRBV6-4 to TRBJ2-3, with 7 bases identical to TRBD1. The ends lost 2 bases at V and 5 bases at J; junction bases unmatched: 4. Germline V lookup: CDR1 MRHNA, CDR2 SNTAGT. This CDR3 is built from 14 residues. CDR3 nucleotides: TGTGCCAGCAGTGACAGGGGGCGAGGAGATACGCAGTATTTT. Residues: CASSDRGRGDTQYF.